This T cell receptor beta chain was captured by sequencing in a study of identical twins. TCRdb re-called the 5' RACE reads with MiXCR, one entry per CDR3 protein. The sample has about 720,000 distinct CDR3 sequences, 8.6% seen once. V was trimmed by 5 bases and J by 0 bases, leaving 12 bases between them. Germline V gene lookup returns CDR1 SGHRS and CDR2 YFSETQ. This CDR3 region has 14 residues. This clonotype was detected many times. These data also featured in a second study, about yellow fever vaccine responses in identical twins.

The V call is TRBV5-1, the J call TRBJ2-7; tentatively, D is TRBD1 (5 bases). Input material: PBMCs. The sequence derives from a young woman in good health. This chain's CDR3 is CASSSDKGSYEQYF. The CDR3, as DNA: TGCGCCAGCAGTTCGGACAAGGGCTCCTACGAGCAGTACTTC.